This T cell receptor beta chain derives from a study of blood T cell repertoires in COVID-19. In the study overall: Sample material is recorded as cDNA or gDNA derived from T cells, B-cell-depleted T cells, or PBMCs.

Cohort 3 recovery required two negative PCRs, clearance, or symptom resolution. The data were produced by immunoSEQ multiplex PCR, yet TCRdb's version contains in-frame clones alone and is incomplete. The sample records 250,000 or so clones, 87% being singletons. The source material was PBMCs or T cells enriched from blood (not recorded which). The receptor comes from a man aged 25-45 years who had recovered from COVID-19.

The CDR3 sequence: CASSQAVTAWGYTF. The DNA for the CDR3 is TGTGCCAGCAGCCAAGCCGTGACAGCTTGGGGCTACACCTTC. The chain recombines TRBV3-1 (or the pseudogene TRBV3-2) with TRBJ1-2; possible D gene TRBD1, 5 bases. V lost 1 base and J 8 bases, leaving 14 bases between the germline ends. Germline CDR1 is LGHDT and CDR2 is YNNKEL (reference sequence). The CDR3 runs to 14 residues.